Listed below are T cell receptor beta chains from one sample, sequenced in a study of OX40 agonist ivuxolimab in advanced cancers. Sequenced by immunoSEQ multiplex PCR; TCRdb stores in-frame clones only, minus some. The sample includes 70,000 or so clones, roughly 90% seen only once; the top ten take approximately 0.55%. The source was CD4+ or CD8+ T cells sorted from blood, collected in a trial of the OX40 agonist ivuxolimab. Receptors originate from an adult with an advanced solid tumor such as melanoma, head and neck, liver or kidney cancer. Each CDR3 is given with its conserved first and last residue. The D gene is left open where the match is weak. For some rows the clone size is stated as once, few or many, or as a class when expanded; others skip it.

>TRBJ1-5|-|TRBD1|TRBV19
TGTGCCAGTAGTGGAGGACAGGTTAGCAATCAGCCCCAGCATTTT
CASSGGQVSNQPQHF
>TRBJ2-1|-|-|TRBV2
TGTGCCAGCAGCACTGGACTATTCAATGAGCAGTTCTTC
CASSTGLFNEQFF
>TRBJ2-1|-|-|TRBV4-2
TGTGCCAGCAGCCAAGGGGAACCGGAGGAGAGCTCCTACAATGAGCAGTTCTTC
CASSQGEPEESSYNEQFF
>TRBJ2-1|-|-|TRBV7-3
TGTGCCAGCAGCCCTCGACTAGTCGGCTCCTACAATGAGCAGTTCTTC
CASSPRLVGSYNEQFF
>TRBJ1-2|-|TRBD1|TRBV15
TGTGCCACCAGCACCTTGACAGGGAACTATGGCTACACCTTC
CATSTLTGNYGYTF
>TRBJ2-1|-|TRBD2|TRBV2
TGTGCCAGCAGTTCGGGACTAGCGGGACGGGAGCAGTTCTTC
CASSSGLAGREQFF
>TRBJ2-7|-|-|TRBV4-1
TGCGCCAGCAGCCAAGACCTCATAGGCCGCTACGAGCAGTACTTC
CASSQDLIGRYEQYF
>TRBJ1-2|-|TRBD1|TRBV6-6
TGTGCCAGCCGGACGGGACAGGGGGACTATGGCTACACCTTC
CASRTGQGDYGYTF
>TRBJ2-4|-|-|TRBV7-9
TGTGCCAGCAGCTTAGGGGGGAACATTCAGTACTTC
CASSLGGNIQYF
>TRBJ2-7|-|-|TRBV9
TGTGCCAGCAGCGTAGACGGGGATCACTCCTACGAGCAGTACTTC
CASSVDGDHSYEQYF
>TRBJ2-2|few|-|TRBV19
TGTGCCAGTAGGGATGGCGGGGAGCTGTTTTTT
CASRDGGELFF
>TRBJ2-1|once|TRBD1|TRBV6-5
TGTGCCAGCAGTTACCGTCCCGGGACAGGAGTCAATGAGCAGTTCTTC
CASSYRPGTGVNEQFF
>TRBJ1-1|-|-|TRBV15
TGTGCCACCAGCAGAGATTTTAGCGCTGAAGCTTTCTTT
CATSRDFSAEAFF
>TRBJ1-2|-|-|TRBV9
TGTGCCAGCAGCGTAGTTTCTTCAGGGAACTATGGCTACACCTTC
CASSVVSSGNYGYTF
>TRBJ2-4|-|-|TRBV2
TGTGCCAGCAGTGAATGGGGTCAGGTAGCCAAAAACATTCAGTACTTC
CASSEWGQVAKNIQYF
>TRBJ2-1|-|TRBD2|TRBV5-6
TGTGCCAGCAGTCCGATAGGCCTAGCGGCGCCTAATGAGCAGTTCTTC
CASSPIGLAAPNEQFF
>TRBJ2-5|-|-|TRBV29-1
TGCAGCGGTAGGGGCGGAGAGACCCAGTACTTC
CSGRGGETQYF
>TRBJ1-2|once|-|TRBV29-1
TGCAGCGTTGAAACAGGGCCGGGCGGCTACACCTTC
CSVETGPGGYTF
>TRBJ1-6|-|TRBD1|TRBV6-1
TGTGCCAGCAGTGTACAGGGGACCCCCTCCTATAATTCACCCCTCCACTTT
CASSVQGTPSYNSPLHF
>TRBJ2-5|-|-|TRBV25-1
TGTGCCAGCAGTGACTCAAACAGGGGAGGGGAGACCCAGTACTTC
CASSDSNRGGETQYF
>TRBJ1-5|-|-|TRBV4-3
TGCGCCAGCAGCCAAGATTTATATCAGCCCCAGCATTTT
CASSQDLYQPQHF
>TRBJ2-5|-|-|TRBV4-1
TGCGCCAGCAGCCAGGGAGGACCTCAAGAGACCCAGTACTTC
CASSQGGPQETQYF
>TRBJ2-1|-|TRBD2|TRBV30
TGTGCCTGGAGTGCAACTAGCGGGCCGAATGAGCAGTTCTTC
CAWSATSGPNEQFF
>TRBJ2-7|-|TRBD1|TRBV25-1
TGTGCCGCCGCACCGGGACAGGGGTTGGGCGAGCAGTACTTC
CAAAPGQGLGEQYF
>TRBJ2-1|-|-|TRBV5-6
TGTGCCAGCAGCCGGACGCCACTGGCGCAGTTCTTC
CASSRTPLAQFF
>TRBJ2-1|-|-|TRBV15
TGTGCCACCAGCAGAGGGATGGGCAATGAGCAGTTCTTC
CATSRGMGNEQFF
>TRBJ2-7|-|-|TRBV27
TGTGCCAGCAGTTTGGTTGACGGGAGACTCCGTGAGCAGTACTTC
CASSLVDGRLREQYF
>TRBJ2-3|-|TRBD2|TRBV28
TGTGCCAGCAGTTTAGGCGGGAGTGCAGATACGCAGTATTTT
CASSLGGSADTQYF
>TRBJ1-4|-|TRBD1|TRBV5-1
TGCGCCAGCAGCATCGGACAGGTCGGGTGGGGTGAAAAACTGTTTTTT
CASSIGQVGWGEKLFF
>TRBJ2-7|once|-|TRBV14
TGTGCCAGCAGCGCACAGGGTGGGCTACGAAAGTACTTC
CASSAQGGLRKYF
>TRBJ1-5|-|-|TRBV7-6
TGTGCCAGCAGCCCCACGGGGTTTAGGGGTCAGCCCCAGCATTTT
CASSPTGFRGQPQHF
>TRBJ1-2|-|-|TRBV11-2
TGTGCCAGCAGCCCCAATTCGGGCACCTATGGCTACACCTTC
CASSPNSGTYGYTF
>TRBJ2-7|-|-|TRBV29-1
TGCAGCGTTGTTCGTTGGGACGGGGCCGTCTACGAGCAGTACTTC
CSVVRWDGAVYEQYF
>TRBJ2-7|-|TRBD2|TRBV18
TGTGCCAGCTCATCCGGTGGTTGGCTAGCGGGGGGGTACGAGCAGTACTTC
CASSSGGWLAGGYEQYF
>TRBJ2-1|-|-|TRBV20-1
TGCAGTGCCAAGAAGTACAATGAGCAGTTCTTC
CSAKKYNEQFF
>TRBJ2-7|once|-|TRBV15
TGTGCCACCAGCCGGGGGCATACCTACGAGCAGTACTTC
CATSRGHTYEQYF
>TRBJ1-1|few|-|TRBV6-4
TGTGCCAGCAGGGAAGAAGGGGAGGGAGCTTTCTTT
CASREEGEGAFF
>TRBJ1-6|-|-|TRBV30
TGTGCCTGGAGTGTACGGGAGAGCAATTCACCCCTCCACTTT
CAWSVRESNSPLHF
>TRBJ2-5|-|TRBD1|TRBV5-1
TGCGCCAGCAGCTTTCAGGACAGGGGGCATCGGGAGACCCAGTACTTC
CASSFQDRGHRETQYF
>TRBJ2-3|once|TRBD2|TRBV6-5
TGTGCCAGCAGTAGGGAGGGCAGGGCAGATACGCAGTATTTT
CASSREGRADTQYF
>TRBJ2-1|-|-|TRBV7-8
TGTGCCAGCAGCCCGATAAGGGGACTTTACAATGAGCAGTTCTTC
CASSPIRGLYNEQFF
>TRBJ1-6|-|TRBD1|TRBV7-9
TGTGCCAGCAGCTTTCCCGGGACAGGGATTGATTCACCCCTCCACTTT
CASSFPGTGIDSPLHF
>TRBJ1-5|-|-|TRBV6-1
TGTGCCAGCAGTACCTCAGGGCGGGCTCAGCCCCAGCATTTT
CASSTSGRAQPQHF
>TRBJ2-7|-|TRBD2|TRBV4-1
TGCGCCAGCAGCCAAGATAGAGCTAGCGGGAGGTTTATCGAGCAGTACTTC
CASSQDRASGRFIEQYF
>TRBJ1-1|once|TRBD1|TRBV2
TGTGCCAGCAGCGGACAGGGAATGAGAGCTTTCTTT
CASSGQGMRAFF
>TRBJ2-5|-|-|TRBV20-1
TGCAGTGTTATCCAAGAGACCCAGTACTTC
CSVIQETQYF
>TRBJ2-2|-|-|TRBV6-5
TGTGCCAGCAGGAGGGGACCTGACGGGGAGCTGTTTTTT
CASRRGPDGELFF
>TRBJ2-7|-|-|TRBV28
TGTGCCAGCCGTACCGGGTCTAACTCCTACGAGCAGTACTTC
CASRTGSNSYEQYF
>TRBJ2-7|-|-|TRBV29-1
TGCAGCGTTGAAGACCTTTCCTACGAGCAGTACTTC
CSVEDLSYEQYF
>TRBJ2-7|once|-|TRBV28
TGTGCCAGCAGTCCCCGGTTGGGCCCATCCTACGAGCAGTACTTC
CASSPRLGPSYEQYF
>TRBJ2-5|-|-|TRBV9
TGTGCCAGCAGCGCCGTCGGTCAAGAGACCCAGTACTTC
CASSAVGQETQYF
>TRBJ2-2|-|TRBD2|TRBV19
TGTGCCAGTAGTACCCTAGCGGGAGGGACCGGGGAGCTGTTTTTT
CASSTLAGGTGELFF
>TRBJ1-1|-|-|TRBV6-5
TGTGCCAGCAGGCCGTCAGGAGGTACGAGGGGAGCTTTCTTT
CASRPSGGTRGAFF
>TRBJ2-1|few|-|TRBV19
TGTGCCAGTAGTATAATGAGAGGAGGGGGTGAGCAGTTCTTC
CASSIMRGGGEQFF
>TRBJ2-7|medium-sized|TRBD2|TRBV7-2
TGTGCCAGCAGCCTCACTCCGGGACTAGACTACGAGCAGTACTTC
CASSLTPGLDYEQYF
>TRBJ2-3|-|TRBD1|TRBV7-2
TGTGCCAGCAGCTTATTGACAGGGATCACAGATACGCAGTATTTT
CASSLLTGITDTQYF
>TRBJ2-7|-|TRBD2|TRBV9
TGTGCCAGCAGCTCCCCGGGGGGACCCCTGTACGAGCAGTACTTC
CASSSPGGPLYEQYF
>TRBJ2-5|-|-|TRBV15
TGTGCCACCAGCAGACGAAAGTACTTC
CATSRRKYF
>TRBJ2-7|-|TRBD2|TRBV29-1
TGCAGCGTTGAAAGGTCGGGAGGAAGCTACGAGCAGTACTTC
CSVERSGGSYEQYF
>TRBJ2-7|once|TRBD2|TRBV7-2
TGTGCCAGCAGCTTCCGGGGGGGCTACGAGCAGTACTTC
CASSFRGGYEQYF